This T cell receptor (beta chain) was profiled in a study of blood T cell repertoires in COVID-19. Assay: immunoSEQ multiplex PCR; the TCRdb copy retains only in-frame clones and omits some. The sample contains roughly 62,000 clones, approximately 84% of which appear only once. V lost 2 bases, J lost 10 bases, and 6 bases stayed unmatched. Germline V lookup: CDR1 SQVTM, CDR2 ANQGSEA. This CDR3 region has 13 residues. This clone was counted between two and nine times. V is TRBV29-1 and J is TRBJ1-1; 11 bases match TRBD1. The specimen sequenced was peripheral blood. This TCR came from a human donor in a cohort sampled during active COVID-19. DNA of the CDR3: TGCAGCGTTGAATGGGACAGGGGGTCTGGAGCTTTCTTT. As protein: CSVEWDRGSGAFF.